This passage covers 12 T cell receptor beta chains from one sample sequenced in a study of spatial heterogeneity in lung cancer. TCRdb passed the 5' RACE reads through MiXCR, listing each CDR3 protein once. The data hold some 8,100 distinct CDR3 sequences, with about 5% observed a single time. Time point described: sample taken at primary tumor resection. Whole RNA was taken from tumor, nontumor lung or frozen PBMC; it was then sequenced unsorted. The sequences come from PBMCs, collected at surgery. The origin of the receptors is a male donor with early-stage non-small cell lung cancer.

This clonotype was found many times. The rearrangement links TRBV5-1 to TRBJ2-2, with TRBD2 as a possible D gene (6 bases). Germline V gene data show CDR1 as SGHRS and CDR2 as YFSETQ. V was cut by 5 bases and J by 4 bases, with 24 bases left in between. CDR3 length: 18 residues. The CDR3 reads CASSSSPPSVSFTGELFF. In nucleotides, the CDR3 is TGCGCCAGCAGTTCCTCCCCCCCTAGCGTTTCGTTCACCGGGGAGCTGTTTTTT.

By share of the sample, this clonotype is medium-sized. The gene calls are TRBV27 and TRBJ1-1; 7 bases match TRBD1. Germline CDR1 is MNHEY and CDR2 is SMNVEV (reference sequence). V lost 2 bases, J lost 2 bases, and 2 bases stayed unmatched. CDR3 length: 14 amino acids. The CDR3: CASSLQGVNTEAFF. The DNA of the CDR3 is TGTGCCAGCAGTTTACAGGGGGTTAACACTGAAGCTTTCTTT.

As concerns this clonotype: A clone one base away is much larger, so this may be a read error. This rearrangement joins TRBV29-1 to TRBJ2-1; tentatively, D is TRBD2 (5 bases). CDR1 is SQVTM, CDR2 ANQGSEA, per germline. The CDR3 extends over 13 amino acids. The CDR3, as DNA: TGCAGTGAAGGACTGGGTCCCTACAATGAGCAGTTCTTC. This encodes CSEGLGPYNEQFF.

This clonotype qualifies as medium-sized (0.01 to 0.1%). This chain links TRBV19 with TRBJ1-1, with D uncertain. CDR1 and CDR2 (germline): LNHDA, SQIVND (reference sequence). The CDR3 is made up of 14 amino acids. V gave up 7 bases and J gave up 3 bases, with 15 bases separating them. The CDR3, as DNA: TGTGCCAGTATCCCCCCGCAAAGGGACACTGAAGCTTTCTTT. Its protein product is CASIPPQRDTEAFF. Together with reference TRBV19 and TRBJ1-1, the CDR3 gives the full variable domain: DGGITQSPKYLFRKEGQNVTLSCEQNLNHDAMYWYRQDPGQGLRLIYYSQIVNDFQKGDIAEGYSVSREKKESFPLTVTSAQKNPTAFYLCASIPPQRDTEAFFGQGTRLTVV.

This clonotype was counted at least ten times. J is TRBJ2-1 and V is TRBV4-3; D gene unclear. V shed 1 base and J shed 0 bases, with 7 bases lying between them. The length of the CDR3 is 15 residues. Per germline, CDR1 LGHNA and CDR2 YSLEER. The CDR3 bases are TGCGCCAGCAGCCAAGTCTGGGTCTCCTACAATGAGCAGTTCTTC. It codes for CASSQVWVSYNEQFF.

The table lists this clonotype with many counts. This chain links TRBV23-1 with TRBJ2-3; D possibly corresponds to TRBD1 (5 bases). TRBV23-1 is an ORF for which the function is uncertain. V was cut by 9 bases and J by 0 bases, with 16 bases left in between. The CDR3 has 15 amino acids. The DNA for the CDR3 is TGCGCCAGACTCAGCAGGGCCCCGAGCACAGATACGCAGTATTTT. As protein: CARLSRAPSTDTQYF.

This clonotype was seen repeatedly, ten times or more. This chain connects TRBV7-6 to TRBJ2-3; D is unclear. CDR3 length equals 12 residues. The germline gives CDR1 SGHVS, CDR2 FNYEAQ. Between the trimmed V and J ends, which lost 4 bases and 2 bases, there was a span of 4 bases. The CDR3 sequence: CASSSSTDTQYF. CDR3 nucleotides: TGTGCCAGCAGCTCTTCCACAGATACGCAGTATTTT.

This clonotype was seen many times. The chain recombines TRBV7-9 with TRBJ2-6, with TRBD1 matching over 7 bases. This CDR3 contains 18 residues. V lost 4 bases and J lost 0; bases outside the gene matches: 9. Germline values: CDR1 SEHNR, CDR2 FQNEAQ (reference sequence). The chain's CDR3 is CASSSDRDLLSGANVLTF. The CDR3 nucleotides read TGTGCCAGCAGCTCCGACAGGGACCTCCTCTCTGGGGCCAACGTCCTGACTTTC.

This chain links TRBV4-1 with TRBJ2-1; D call uncertain. The CDR3 length is 16 residues. Germline V gene lookup returns CDR1 MGHRA and CDR2 YSYEKL. Trimming removed 2 bases from V and 0 bases from J, with 11 bases in between. CDR3 DNA sequence: TGCGCCAGCAGCCAACTATTGACCACCTCCTACAATGAGCAGTTCTTC. Translated, it gives CASSQLLTTSYNEQFF.

This clonotype occurred many times. Written as DNA, the CDR3 is TGTGCTAGTGGTTTAGAGGCAGGACCCTATGGCTACACCTTC. Amino acids: CASGLEAGPYGYTF. The chain joins TRBV12-5 to TRBJ1-2; no clear D. V shed 3 bases and J shed 4 bases, with 12 bases lying between them. Per germline, CDR1 LGHNT and CDR2 FRNRAP. CDR3 size: 14 residues.

In its sample, this clonotype was seen many times. This sequence joins TRBV5-1 and TRBJ2-7; the match to TRBD2 covers 9 bases. Germline V gives CDR1 SGHRS, CDR2 YFSETQ. The CDR3 runs 15 residues. J was trimmed by 2 bases and V by 0 bases; bases with no gene match: 3. CDR3 DNA sequence: TGCGCCAGCAGCTTGGAGGCTAGCGGGGCCTACGAGCAGTACTTC. Its protein is CASSLEASGAYEQYF.

In its sample, this clonotype was seen many times. The V call is TRBV19, the J call TRBJ1-2; no definite D call. The V end lost 2 bases, the J end lost 4 bases, and 17 bases lay between the germline ends. Germline V gene sequence: CDR1 LNHDA, CDR2 SQIVND (reference sequence). CDR3 length: 16 residues. The CDR3, as DNA: TGTGCCAGTAGTATACCTACGGGGAGAGTTACCTATGGCTACACCTTC. Translation gives CASSIPTGRVTYGYTF.